At least ten counts were recorded for the clone carrying this T cell receptor (beta chain). Its specificity is unknown. V was clipped by 6 bases and J by 7 bases, with 16 bases between them. The CDR3 extends over 14 amino acids. The germline CDR1 and CDR2 sequences are SEHNR and FQNEAQ (reference sequence). The sample comes from a study of T-cell memory formation after mild COVID-19. Overall study context: Clusters of TCRs were largely donor specific.

Notes on the study in general: Nothing confirmed that second-wave clones peaking on day 37 were specific for SARS-CoV-2.

5'RACE primed from the constant segment yielded TCR alpha and TCR beta cDNA libraries bearing sample barcodes and UMIs. TCRdb recomputed calls from the 5' RACE reads with MiXCR, one row per CDR3 protein. The sample gives under 250,000 distinct CDR3 sequences, approximately 15% of which show up once; 2% to 2.5% is in the top ten. The TCR was taken from an adult woman who had mild COVID-19 (a few samples of this study predate the infection). Cell type and time point are not known. The V call is TRBV7-9, the J call TRBJ2-1, with a tentative D call TRBD1 (5 bases). Sequencing was carried out using PBMCs or a T cell subset sorted from them (not recorded which). DNA of the CDR3: TGTGCCAGCAGTCTCGACAGTACGAGAAATGAGCAGTTCTTC. Its translation: CASSLDSTRNEQFF. The full variable domain, with the rest looked up from reference TRBV7-9 and TRBJ2-1, is DTGVSQNPRHKITKRGQNVTFRCDPISEHNRLYWYRQTLGQGPEFLTYFQNEAQLEKSRLLSDRFSAERPKGSFSTLEIQRTEQGDSAMYLCASSLDSTRNEQFFGPGTRLTVL.